Given below is one TCR beta chain in context. The antigen remains unidentified. Time point given: week 35, safety follow-up. A single vaccine dose contained 300 ug of mutant IDH1 20-mer peptide, and topical imiquimod was used with it. CDR1 is SGHVS, CDR2 FNYEAQ, per germline. Unmatched junction bases numbered 7, after V lost 1 base and J lost 4 bases. The CDR3 is 16 residues long. The sample is drawn from a study of a mutant IDH1 vaccine in newly diagnosed glioma. In the study overall: Vaccine dosing followed radiotherapy by 4-6 weeks, or accompanied temozolomide cycles.

Produced via immunoSEQ multiplex PCR; TCRdb's table is partial and in-frame only. The sample comprises roughly 50,000 clones, around four fifths of which are singletons, and 3.5% to 5% rests with the top ten. The receptor was isolated from a woman aged 18-29 years with glioma. The gene calls are TRBV7-6 and TRBJ2-3; 8 bases match TRBD2. The specimen comprised PBMCs, sampled from a glioma patient whose treatment included an IDH1 peptide vaccine. In nucleotides, the CDR3 is TGTGCCAGCAGCTTAGTTAGCGGGATGGGGCCAGATACGCAGTATTTT. Translating gives CASSLVSGMGPDTQYF. The variable domain in full, with the rest retrieved from reference TRBV7-6 and TRBJ2-3, is GAGVSQSPRYKVTKRGQDVALRCDPISGHVSLYWYRQALGQGPEFLTYFNYEAQQDKSGLPNDRFSAERPEGSISTLTIQRTEQRDSAMYRCASSLVSGMGPDTQYFGPGTRLTVL.